This T cell receptor (beta chain) originates from a study of molecular identifiers for immune sequencing clone quantification. Study conclusions and caveats: Spiked-in Jurkat TCR RNA corresponding to one cell was reported as detectable against more than 750,000 naive cells. Underestimation of highly expanded clone sizes could arise where identical TCR molecules share a barcode. Clones carrying above 20 RNA copies accounted for over 98% of effector molecules, under 1% in naive cells.

Naive CD8 T cells were sorted as CD8+CD4-CCR7+CD45RA+. Each CDR3 protein is one row after TCRdb ran MiXCR on the PCR reads. The table has 60,000 to 70,000 distinct CDR3 sequences, 19% seen once. This clonotype was detected many times. Its antigen remains unidentified. The CDR3 loop spans 17 amino acids. Per germline, CDR1 SGHRS and CDR2 YFSETQ. V lost 1 base to trimming and J lost 2 bases, with 18 bases between them. The chain joins TRBV5-1 to TRBJ1-1, with a tentative D call TRBD1 (5 bases). The TCR originated in a human donor in good health. Some libraries in this study had Jurkat cell RNA spiked in. Sequenced material: naive CD8+ T cells from blood, with Jurkat cell RNA spiked in. Subset described: FACS-sorted CD8+CD4-CCR7+CD45RA+ naive T cells. The CDR3 DNA sequence: TGCGCCAGCAGCTTGATGCCCCCCCACCAGGGCAACACTGAAGCTTTCTTT. Residues: CASSLMPPHQGNTEAFF.